The 8 T cell receptor beta chains below all came from one sample that was sequenced in a study of blood T cell repertoires in COVID-19. The data were produced by immunoSEQ multiplex PCR, yet TCRdb's version contains in-frame clones alone and is incomplete. The table lists roughly 86,000 clones, 85% of them singletons. The sample consisted of peripheral blood. Receptors originate from a man aged 50-59 years with acute or convalescent COVID-19.

The chain carries TRBV9 and TRBJ1-6; D is unresolved. The germline V gene encodes CDR1 SGDLS and CDR2 YYNGEE. CDR3 length: 12 residues. Trimming shortened V by 4 bases and J by 10 bases, and 9 bases separated the two germline ends. The CDR3 loop reads CASSPLGSPLHF. In DNA, the CDR3 is TGTGCCAGCAGCCCCCTGGGCTCACCCCTCCACTTT. Using reference TRBV9 and TRBJ1-6 for the parts outside the CDR3, the full variable domain is DSGVTQTPKHLITATGQRVTLRCSPRSGDLSVYWYQQSLDQGLQFLIQYYNGEERAKGNILERFSAQQFPDLHSELNLSSLELGDSALYFCASSPLGSPLHFGNGTRLTVT.

The rearrangement uses TRBV6-2 or TRBV6-3 and TRBJ2-5; 14 positions agree with TRBD2. The J segment lost 1 base and the V segment lost 2 bases, leaving 3 bases of the junction unmatched. This CDR3 is 17 amino acids long. CDR1 is MNHEY and CDR2 is SVGEGT in the germline V gene. The CDR3 nucleotides read TGTGCCAGCAGTTACGGCGGGACTAGCGGGGGCCAAGAGACCCAGTACTTC. This gives the protein CASSYGGTSGGQETQYF.

The CDR3 bases are TGTGCCAGCAGCTCACAGGGGATGGGGACCGGGGAGCTGTTTTTT. Its translation: CASSSQGMGTGELFF. The rearrangement links TRBV6-6 to TRBJ2-2, with 7 bases identical to TRBD1. Trimming cost V 6 bases and J 5 bases; bases outside gene matches: 9. CDR1 and CDR2 (germline): MNHNY, SVGAGI (reference sequence). The CDR3 is made up of 15 amino acids.

The chain couples TRBV7-3 to TRBJ2-7; TRBD2 aligns across 7 bases. Losses at the gene ends were 2 bases for V and 6 bases for J; bases not matched to a gene: 7. Germline CDR1 is SGHTA and CDR2 is FQGTGA. This CDR3 is 14 amino acids long. CDR3 amino acids: CASSLLAGEGEQYF. In DNA, the CDR3 is TGTGCCAGCAGCTTACTGGCGGGAGAGGGCGAGCAGTACTTC.

The chain combines TRBV9 with TRBJ1-3, with TRBD1 identical over 7 bases. Germline CDR1 is SGDLS and CDR2 is YYNGEE. Unmatched junction bases numbered 7, after V lost 4 bases and J lost 0 bases. The CDR3 extends over 16 amino acids. The CDR3 DNA follows: TGTGCCAGCAGCTTAGGGGGCCCAAGCTCTGGAAACACCATATATTTT. Amino acid sequence: CASSLGGPSSGNTIYF.

This clone was recorded once. The rearrangement uses TRBV6-5 and TRBJ2-3, with TRBD2 matching 11 bases. The germline gives CDR1 MNHEY, CDR2 SVGAGI. Losses at the gene ends were 0 bases for V and 5 bases for J; bases not matched to a gene: 4. The CDR3 runs 16 residues. The CDR3 sequence is CASSYSGGLAGDTQYF. The CDR3 coding sequence is TGTGCCAGCAGTTACTCTGGCGGACTAGCGGGAGATACGCAGTATTTT.

The V gene is TRBV28, the J gene TRBJ2-7; TRBD1 matches 7 bases. Trimming took 6 bases from V and 2 from J; bases not matched to a gene: 10. Germline assignment: CDR1 MDHEN and CDR2 SYDVKM. The CDR3 spans 15 residues. CDR3 sequence: CASSRGQLTPYEQYF. Written as DNA, the CDR3 is TGTGCCAGCAGCCGGGGACAGTTGACCCCCTACGAGCAGTACTTC.

The gene calls are TRBV4-3 and TRBJ2-7; 7 nucleotides align to TRBD2. V was pared by 3 bases and J by 1 base, with 6 bases of the junction left unmatched. The CDR3 totals 15 residues. CDR1 LGHNA and CDR2 YSLEER come from the germline V gene. The CDR3 sequence: CASSQDLAVSYEQYF. As DNA, the CDR3 is TGCGCCAGCAGCCAGGATCTAGCGGTATCCTACGAGCAGTACTTC.